The next 11 T cell receptor beta chains were all read from a single sample in a study of T cell clones after liver transplantation. TCRdb's table, derived via immunoSEQ multiplex PCR, lists solely in-frame clones and lacks some. The sample lists roughly 80,000 clones, around four fifths occurring once. The sample in question was CD4+ T cells from blood, obtained at the 22-month timepoint. These receptor sequences come from a human patient who received a liver transplant. Some T cells may have originated in the graft donor.

In its sample, this clone was seen once. V usage is TRBV2 and J usage is TRBJ2-5; D is ambiguous. V was pared by 8 bases and J by 5 bases, with 15 bases between. This CDR3 has 13 amino acids. CDR1 is SNHLY and CDR2 is FYNNEI in the germline V gene. The CDR3 DNA is TGTGCCAGCGGAATCGCCGTGACGGAGACCCAGTACTTC. It encodes CASGIAVTETQYF.

This clone showed up just once. As DNA, the CDR3 is TGCGCCAGCAGCCCGAGGTCTAGCGATAATTCACCCCTCCACTTT. It yields the protein CASSPRSSDNSPLHF. This chain joins TRBV5-1 and TRBJ1-6; D gene uncertain. The CDR3 is made up of 15 amino acids. V lost 4 bases and J lost 5, with 13 bases in between. In germline, CDR1 is SGHRS, CDR2 YFSETQ.

The rearrangement links TRBV7-9 to TRBJ2-1, with D unresolved. The CDR3 spans 12 residues. The V end lost 5 bases, the J end lost 7 bases, and 9 bases lay between the germline ends. CDR1 and CDR2 (germline): SEHNR, FQNEAQ (reference sequence). In DNA, the CDR3 is TGTGCCAGCAGCAAAGGTTGGAATGAGCAGTTCTTC. Encoded protein: CASSKGWNEQFF.

V and J are TRBV11-2 and TRBJ1-1, with unresolved D. This CDR3 spans 16 amino acids. Trimming pared 2 bases from V and 4 bases from J, leaving 17 bases between. The germline V gene encodes CDR1 SGHAT and CDR2 FQNNGV. CDR3 sequence reads: CASSLIAGPGATEAFF. CDR3 nucleotides: TGTGCCAGCAGCTTAATTGCTGGTCCAGGCGCCACTGAAGCTTTCTTT.

The rearrangement uses TRBV2 and TRBJ1-4; D is unclear. Germline V gene lookup returns CDR1 SNHLY and CDR2 FYNNEI. The germline V and J ends were trimmed by 6 bases and 4 bases, with 12 bases remaining between them. This CDR3 contains 14 residues. The CDR3 DNA reads as TGTGCCAGCAGCCAGGCCCGTGTTAATGAAAAACTGTTTTTT. Its translation is CASSQARVNEKLFF.

The count of this clone is one. This chain connects TRBV2 to TRBJ2-7; TRBD1 is a possible D gene (6 bases). The germline V gene encodes CDR1 SNHLY and CDR2 FYNNEI. Trimming cost V 8 bases and J 0 bases, with 17 bases left between them. CDR3 length: 15 residues. The CDR3 here is CASVVSGQSSYEQYF. The DNA of the CDR3 is TGTGCCAGCGTTGTATCAGGACAGAGCTCCTACGAGCAGTACTTC. The full variable domain, with the rest looked up from reference TRBV2 and TRBJ2-7, is EPEVTQTPSHQVTQMGQEVILRCVPISNHLYFYWYRQILGQKVEFLVSFYNNEISEKSEIFDDQFSVERPDGSNFTLKIRSTKLEDSAMYFCASVVSGQSSYEQYFGPGTRLTVT.

A single count supports this clone. The chain uses TRBV7-2 and TRBJ2-7; D is unresolved. The ends were cut back, 6 bases at V and 3 bases at J, with 18 bases in the middle. This CDR3 is built from 15 residues. Germline CDR1 SGHTA, CDR2 FQGNSA. DNA for the CDR3: TGTGCCAGCAGTACAGCCAGGCTATTGGGCTACGAGCAGTACTTC. Protein sequence: CASSTARLLGYEQYF.

Of note for this clone: The same CDR3 can be traced to other DNA sequences in this sample. The chain couples TRBV18 to TRBJ1-1, with TRBD1 identical over 7 bases. V was clipped by 5 bases and J by 3 bases; unmatched bases: 3. Germline V CDR1 and CDR2: KGHSH, LQKENI. The CDR3 runs 13 residues. The CDR3 region is CASSSDRDTEAFF. In nucleotides, the CDR3 is TGTGCCAGCTCATCAGACAGGGACACTGAAGCTTTCTTT.

CDR3 residues: CASNPYPGQGSSPLHF. CDR3 DNA sequence: TGTGCCAGCAATCCGTACCCGGGACAGGGGAGTTCACCCCTCCACTTT. The V call is TRBV5-4, the J call TRBJ1-6; TRBD1 aligns across 10 bases. The CDR3 consists of 16 residues. Unmatched junction bases numbered 12, after V lost 6 bases and J lost 9 bases. Germline CDR1 reads SGHNT; CDR2 reads YYREEE (reference sequence).

The V call is TRBV29-1, the J call TRBJ1-4, with 8 bases identical to TRBD1. Looked up from germline, CDR1 is SQVTM and CDR2 is ANQGSEA. The CDR3 is 18 amino acids. The V and J ends lost 5 bases and 0 bases, in that order; junction bases with no gene match: 14. In DNA form, the CDR3 reads TGCAGCGTTTCAGAAGAGACAGGGGACCTTGCAACTAATGAAAAACTGTTTTTT. This sequence encodes CSVSEETGDLATNEKLFF.

The chain couples TRBV6-6 to TRBJ2-2, with TRBD2 matching 9 bases. CDR1 and CDR2 (germline): MNHNY, SVGAGI (reference sequence). This CDR3 has 16 amino acids. V lost 6 bases and J lost 5; bases outside the gene matches: 10. DNA of the CDR3: TGTGCCAGCAGCCCCGTGGGAAGCGGGGGGACCGGGGAGCTGTTTTTT. This codes for CASSPVGSGGTGELFF.